Listed below are T cell receptor beta chains from one sample, sequenced in a study of blood T cells in healthy people across ages. TCRdb passed the 5' RACE reads through MiXCR, listing each CDR3 protein once. The repertoire holds about 1.6 million distinct CDR3 sequences, with around 36% as singletons. Input material: blood. The source is a woman aged 25 to 39 in good health. Both conserved end residues are part of each CDR3. The D gene is left open where the match is weak. Part of the rows lack a size; the others show once, few, many or a class for expanded clones.

abundance: few; v_gene: TRBV12-3/TRBV12-4; d_gene: TRBD1; j_gene: TRBJ1-2; CDR3nt: TGTGCCAGCAGTCCATCGACAGGGGGCTCCTATGGCTACACCTTC; CDR3aa: CASSPSTGGSYGYTF
abundance: .; v_gene: TRBV5-1; d_gene: TRBD1; j_gene: TRBJ2-5; CDR3nt: TGCGCCAGCAGCTTACCGGAAAGGGGTGGGACAGGGGAACCTCAAGAGACCCAGTACTTC; CDR3aa: CASSLPERGGTGEPQETQYF
abundance: few; v_gene: TRBV12-5; d_gene: .; j_gene: TRBJ2-2; CDR3nt: TGTGCTAGTGGTTTGGTACAAGGGGACACCGGGGAGCTGTTTTTT; CDR3aa: CASGLVQGDTGELFF
abundance: few; v_gene: TRBV30; d_gene: .; j_gene: TRBJ1-4; CDR3nt: TGTGCCTGGAGTGGCGGGGTTCGCGAAAAACTGTTTTTT; CDR3aa: CAWSGGVREKLFF
abundance: .; v_gene: TRBV4-2; d_gene: .; j_gene: TRBJ2-5; CDR3nt: TGTGCCAGCAGCCCCAGCCAGGCGAGGGAGACCCAGTACTTC; CDR3aa: CASSPSQARETQYF
abundance: few; v_gene: TRBV27; d_gene: .; j_gene: TRBJ2-7; CDR3nt: TGTGCCAGCAGTTTGACCCGGAGGACTACCTCCTACGAGCAGTACTTC; CDR3aa: CASSLTRRTTSYEQYF
abundance: few; v_gene: TRBV7-9; d_gene: .; j_gene: TRBJ1-2; CDR3nt: TGTGCCAGCGAGGGAAACTATGGCTACACCTTC; CDR3aa: CASEGNYGYTF
abundance: .; v_gene: TRBV5-1; d_gene: .; j_gene: TRBJ2-3; CDR3nt: TGCGCCAGCAGCGCCGGCGGGGTTAGCACAGATACGCAGTATTTT; CDR3aa: CASSAGGVSTDTQYF
abundance: few; v_gene: TRBV9; d_gene: .; j_gene: TRBJ2-7; CDR3nt: TGTGCCAGCGGCGTAGGCGGGACCGAGCAGTACTTC; CDR3aa: CASGVGGTEQYF
abundance: many; v_gene: TRBV20-1; d_gene: .; j_gene: TRBJ2-3; CDR3nt: TGCAGTGCTACACCGGCGGGCACAGATACGCAGTATTTT; CDR3aa: CSATPAGTDTQYF
abundance: .; v_gene: TRBV29-1; d_gene: TRBD1; j_gene: TRBJ1-1; CDR3nt: TGCAGCGTTGAAGGGCAGGGGGTGTCTGAAGCTTTCTTT; CDR3aa: CSVEGQGVSEAFF
abundance: few; v_gene: TRBV6-2/TRBV6-3; d_gene: .; j_gene: TRBJ2-3; CDR3nt: TGTGCCAGCAGTTCTCTTTTTCGGGGCGGCACAGATACGCAGTATTTT; CDR3aa: CASSSLFRGGTDTQYF
abundance: few; v_gene: TRBV12-3/TRBV12-4; d_gene: TRBD2; j_gene: TRBJ2-2; CDR3nt: TGTGCCAGCAGCCAGAGGACTAGCGGGAGCACCGGGGAGCTGTTTTTT; CDR3aa: CASSQRTSGSTGELFF
abundance: .; v_gene: TRBV7-3; d_gene: .; j_gene: TRBJ2-3; CDR3nt: TGTGCCAGCAGCGAGGTAAAGGAAGATACGCAGTATTTT; CDR3aa: CASSEVKEDTQYF
abundance: .; v_gene: TRBV7-2; d_gene: .; j_gene: TRBJ1-5; CDR3nt: TGTGCCAGCAACCGAGCGGGTTATAGCAATCAGCCCCAGCATTTT; CDR3aa: CASNRAGYSNQPQHF
abundance: .; v_gene: TRBV5-1; d_gene: .; j_gene: TRBJ2-5; CDR3nt: TGCGCCAGCCGCCTGGGTTACCAAGAGACCCAGTACTTC; CDR3aa: CASRLGYQETQYF
abundance: few; v_gene: TRBV5-1; d_gene: TRBD2; j_gene: TRBJ2-7; CDR3nt: TGCGCCAGCAGCCCGGGACTAGAGCACGAGCAGTACTTC; CDR3aa: CASSPGLEHEQYF
abundance: .; v_gene: TRBV15; d_gene: .; j_gene: TRBJ2-5; CDR3nt: TGTGCCACCAGCAGAGTTAGAGGGTATAGTGAGACCCAGTACTTC; CDR3aa: CATSRVRGYSETQYF
abundance: .; v_gene: TRBV18; d_gene: .; j_gene: TRBJ2-7; CDR3nt: TGTACCAGCTCACCCCGGACAGACGAGCAGTACTTC; CDR3aa: CTSSPRTDEQYF
abundance: many; v_gene: TRBV30; d_gene: TRBD1; j_gene: TRBJ1-1; CDR3nt: TGTGCCTGGAGTGTAGGGTGGGACAGGGGGCTATACACTGAAGCTTTCTTT; CDR3aa: CAWSVGWDRGLYTEAFF
abundance: .; v_gene: TRBV4-2; d_gene: .; j_gene: TRBJ1-4; CDR3nt: TGTGCCAGCAGCCCCGAGGGCGGGAGTAATGAAAAACTGTTTTTT; CDR3aa: CASSPEGGSNEKLFF
abundance: .; v_gene: TRBV7-8; d_gene: TRBD2; j_gene: TRBJ2-3; CDR3nt: TGTGCCAGCAGCCGGGACAGGGGGGGACTAGCGGGAGTTCTAGATACGCAGTATTTT; CDR3aa: CASSRDRGGLAGVLDTQYF
abundance: .; v_gene: TRBV6-5; d_gene: TRBD1; j_gene: TRBJ1-1; CDR3nt: TGTGCCAGCAGTTACGGGGGAGGGGTGACAGGGGGCAACACTGAAGCTTTCTTT; CDR3aa: CASSYGGGVTGGNTEAFF
abundance: .; v_gene: TRBV12-3/TRBV12-4; d_gene: TRBD1; j_gene: TRBJ1-2; CDR3nt: TGTGCCAGCAGTGTAGGCCCGGGACAGGGTAACTATGGCTACACCTTC; CDR3aa: CASSVGPGQGNYGYTF
abundance: .; v_gene: TRBV10-3; d_gene: .; j_gene: TRBJ2-3; CDR3nt: TGTGCCATCAGGGGGTCTGCTGGGCCAGATACGCAGTATTTT; CDR3aa: CAIRGSAGPDTQYF
abundance: few; v_gene: TRBV20-1; d_gene: TRBD2; j_gene: TRBJ2-1; CDR3nt: TGCAGTGCTAGAGATCGACTAGCGTACAATGAGCAGTTCTTC; CDR3aa: CSARDRLAYNEQFF
abundance: .; v_gene: TRBV20-1; d_gene: .; j_gene: TRBJ1-5; CDR3nt: TGCAGTGCTAGAGATAGGAGTGTCCTGGGCAATCAGCCCCAGCATTTT; CDR3aa: CSARDRSVLGNQPQHF
abundance: few; v_gene: TRBV12-3/TRBV12-4; d_gene: TRBD1; j_gene: TRBJ1-2; CDR3nt: TGTGCCAGCAGTTTCTTACAGGGGAACTATGGCTACACCTTC; CDR3aa: CASSFLQGNYGYTF
abundance: .; v_gene: TRBV6-1; d_gene: TRBD2; j_gene: TRBJ2-1; CDR3nt: TGTGCCAGCAGACAAAACCCTACAGCCTCCGGATTAGCGGGGGGAAACTACAATGAGCAGTTCTTC; CDR3aa: CASRQNPTASGLAGGNYNEQFF
abundance: .; v_gene: TRBV6-1; d_gene: .; j_gene: TRBJ1-2; CDR3nt: TGTGCCAGCATGCGGGGGGGCTACACCTTC; CDR3aa: CASMRGGYTF
abundance: few; v_gene: TRBV20-1; d_gene: .; j_gene: TRBJ2-3; CDR3nt: TGCAGTGCTAGAGAGCCCCAGGACAAGGTCTTTACTGGGGGCACAGATACGCAGTATTTT; CDR3aa: CSAREPQDKVFTGGTDTQYF
abundance: few; v_gene: TRBV6-1; d_gene: .; j_gene: TRBJ2-7; CDR3nt: TGTGCCAGCACTGGCCACCGGGAGGAGCAGTACTTC; CDR3aa: CASTGHREEQYF